The 14 T cell receptor beta chains below all came from one sample that was sequenced in a study of cytotoxic CD8 clonotypes in ibrutinib-treated CLL. The data were produced by immunoSEQ multiplex PCR, yet TCRdb's version contains in-frame clones alone and is incomplete. The data hold tens of thousands of clones, with approximately 48% observed a single time. Sequences were derived from PBMCs, sampled before ibrutinib treatment. Receptor source: a human donor with chronic lymphocytic leukemia.

This clone has a handful of counts. This sequence joins TRBV11-2 and TRBJ2-3, with D hard to call. Germline loops: CDR1 SGHAT, CDR2 FQNNGV. With 5 bases removed from V and 4 bases from J, the gap between germline ends came to 7 bases. This CDR3 region has 12 residues. The CDR3 DNA sequence: TGTGCCAGCAGCCGAGTCGCAGATACGCAGTATTTT. It yields the protein CASSRVADTQYF. Combining the CDR3 with reference TRBV11-2 and TRBJ2-3 gives the whole variable domain EAGVAQSPRYKIIEKRQSVAFWCNPISGHATLYWYQQILGQGPKLLIQFQNNGVVDDSQLPKDRFSAERLKGVDSTLKIQPAKLEDSAVYLCASSRVADTQYFGPGTRLTVL.

This rearrangement joins TRBV5-6 to TRBJ1-1; possible D gene TRBD1, 5 bases. Germline loops: CDR1 SGHDT, CDR2 YYEEEE. CDR3 length: 16 amino acids. Trimming shortened V by 1 base and J by 1 base, and 14 bases separated the two germline ends. CDR3 DNA: TGTGCCAGCAGCTTGTTTTTTGGGGCGTCGAACACTGAAGCTTTCTTT. Translation: CASSLFFGASNTEAFF.

This clone occurred a few times. The rearrangement joins TRBV6-1 to TRBJ1-5; unclear D gene. V lost 5 bases and J 3 bases, leaving 14 bases between the germline ends. CDR1 is MNHNS and CDR2 is SASEGT in the germline V gene. This CDR3 contains 15 residues. CDR3 amino acids: CASSTTGILNQPQHF. CDR3 DNA: TGTGCCAGCAGTACCACCGGGATCCTCAATCAGCCCCAGCATTTT.

This clone qualifies as medium-sized. The chain links TRBV30 to TRBJ2-5, with D unresolved. The CDR3 loop spans 14 amino acids. V was shortened by 4 bases and J by 2 bases, with 14 bases between the two germline ends. CDR1 and CDR2 from the germline V gene are GTSNPN and SVGIG (reference sequence). The chain's CDR3 is CAWTRHRGQETQYF. The CDR3 DNA follows: TGTGCCTGGACTCGCCACCGCGGACAAGAGACCCAGTACTTC.

This clone turned up a few times. The V and J genes are TRBV7-2 and TRBJ1-6; TRBD1 aligns across 9 bases. Germline loops: CDR1 SGHTA, CDR2 FQGNSA. The CDR3 contains 17 residues. After removal of 3 bases from V and 0 bases from J, the junction contained 3 bases not matched to a gene. The CDR3 is CASSFATGGSYNSPLHF. The DNA of the CDR3 is TGTGCCAGCAGCTTTGCGACAGGGGGCTCCTATAATTCACCCCTCCACTTT.

This clone was seen more than once but under ten times. The chain links TRBV6-1 to TRBJ1-5; D is unresolved. V was pared by 4 bases and J by 5 bases, with 9 bases between. Germline V gives CDR1 MNHNS, CDR2 SASEGT. The CDR3 contains 13 residues. The CDR3 protein is CASSGEIHQPQHF. CDR3 DNA: TGTGCCAGCAGTGGGGAGATACATCAGCCCCAGCATTTT.

This chain's CDR3 is CASRVGQGDTGELFF. The CDR3 DNA reads as TGTGCCAGTCGCGTAGGGCAGGGCGACACCGGGGAGCTGTTTTTT. This chain links TRBV19 with TRBJ2-2; D perhaps matches TRBD1 (5 bases). Trimming left V 8 bases short and J 3 bases short, with 16 bases between. Germline loops: CDR1 LNHDA, CDR2 SQIVND (reference sequence). This CDR3 is 15 amino acids long.

The J gene is TRBJ1-2, the V gene TRBV14, with D uncertain. The CDR3 runs to 13 residues. The V and J ends lost 6 bases and 8 bases respectively, with 16 bases between them. Germline CDR1 SGHDN, CDR2 FVKESK. CDR3 sequence (DNA): TGTGCCAGCAGTCAGGACCAGGCCGTGGGCTACACCTTC. This translates into CASSQDQAVGYTF.

This clone was counted only a few times. The chain joins TRBV2 to TRBJ2-7; D may be TRBD2 (5 bases). This CDR3 region has 12 residues. Germline CDR1 is SNHLY and CDR2 is FYNNEI. V was trimmed by 11 bases and J by 7 bases, leaving 18 bases between them. The CDR3 protein is CADREYPGEQYF. In DNA, the CDR3 is TGTGCCGACCGGGAATACCCGGGGGAGCAGTACTTC.

The rearrangement joins TRBV6-5 to TRBJ1-6, with D hard to call. The CDR3 consists of 11 residues. Germline V gene data show CDR1 as MNHEY and CDR2 as SVGAGI. V dropped 6 bases and J dropped 14 bases, with 11 bases sitting between them. CDR3 coding DNA: TGTGCCAGCAGCCCCTTGTCGACCCTCCACTTT. It encodes CASSPLSTLHF.

This chain uses TRBV5-1 with TRBJ2-7; TRBD2 agrees at 8 bases. CDR1 is SGHRS and CDR2 is YFSETQ in the germline V gene. Germline trimming cut 4 bases from V and 4 bases from J; bases unmatched to any gene: 7. This CDR3 is 14 amino acids long. The CDR3 DNA is TGCGCCAGCAGCCCCAGCGGGGGTTTATACGAGCAGTACTTC. Its protein is CASSPSGGLYEQYF.

This clone was detected many times. The gene calls are TRBV20-1 and TRBJ1-2; D ambiguous. The CDR3 spans 10 residues. Germline V gene sequence: CDR1 DFQATT, CDR2 SNEGSKA (reference sequence). The V end lost 3 bases, the J end lost 4 bases, and 3 bases lay between the germline ends. The CDR3 sequence: CSARAYGYTF. The CDR3 bases are TGCAGTGCTAGGGCCTATGGCTACACCTTC.

The sample holds a few counts of this clone. The chain uses TRBV2 and TRBJ1-5, with no clear D. Trimming shortened V by 7 bases and J by 0 bases, and 4 bases separated the two germline ends. This CDR3 is 12 amino acids long. Germline values: CDR1 SNHLY, CDR2 FYNNEI. The CDR3 sequence: CASKDSNQPQHF. In nucleotides, the CDR3 is TGTGCCAGCAAGGATAGCAATCAGCCCCAGCATTTT.

The chain recombines TRBV7-6 with TRBJ2-1; 7 positions match TRBD2. This CDR3 has 16 residues. Per germline, CDR1 SGHVS and CDR2 FNYEAQ. V shed 0 bases and J 0 bases; nucleotides not matched to a gene: 2. The CDR3 protein is CASSLARGSSYNEQFF. DNA of the CDR3: TGTGCCAGCAGCTTAGCGCGGGGGAGCTCCTACAATGAGCAGTTCTTC. Variable domain in full (rest from reference TRBV7-6 and TRBJ2-1): GAGVSQSPRYKVTKRGQDVALRCDPISGHVSLYWYRQALGQGPEFLTYFNYEAQQDKSGLPNDRFSAERPEGSISTLTIQRTEQRDSAMYRCASSLARGSSYNEQFFGPGTRLTVL.